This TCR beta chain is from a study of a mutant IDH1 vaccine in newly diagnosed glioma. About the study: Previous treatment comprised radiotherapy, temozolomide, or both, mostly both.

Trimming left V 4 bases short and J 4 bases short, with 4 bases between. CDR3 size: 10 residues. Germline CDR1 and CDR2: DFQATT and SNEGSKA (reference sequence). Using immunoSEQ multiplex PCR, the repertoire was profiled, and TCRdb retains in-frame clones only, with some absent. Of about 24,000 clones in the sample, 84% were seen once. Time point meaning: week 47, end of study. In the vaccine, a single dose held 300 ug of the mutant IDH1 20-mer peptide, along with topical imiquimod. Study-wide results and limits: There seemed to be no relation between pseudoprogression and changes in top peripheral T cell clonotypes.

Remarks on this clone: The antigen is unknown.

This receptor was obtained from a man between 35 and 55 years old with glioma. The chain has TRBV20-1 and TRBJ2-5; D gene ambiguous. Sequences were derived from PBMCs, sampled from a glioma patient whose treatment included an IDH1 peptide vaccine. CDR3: CSAISETQYF. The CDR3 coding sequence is TGCAGTGCTATATCAGAGACCCAGTACTTC.